Reported below is one TCR beta chain. It lacks a known antigen. Base qualities are not at hand, and no much larger clone is one base apart. Library preparation used the immunoSEQ multiplex PCR assay. For most patients, high-throughput TCR-beta CDR3 sequencing of genomic DNA was performed by Adaptive Biotechnologies. The authors' analysis ran thus. TCR sequencing data for over 15 patients were retrieved from Adaptive's ImmunoSEQ software; three other patients were processed with MiXCR and VDJtools. CDR3 nucleotide sequences shared between donor and recipient were removed because the origin of such sequences could not be assigned. To be classed as alloreactive, a clone needed at least 2-fold expansion over unstimulated cells and a minimum CFSE-low frequency of 0.002% (template counts) or 0.001% (read counts). Clones were considered mappable if detected in sequenced pre-transplant spleen, lymph node, or MLR CFSE-low populations of the donor or recipient. The cumulative frequency of alloreactive clones was calculated as a percentage of all sequences, weighted by copy number. The clones in this table, taken by TCRdb from immuneACCESS, are in-frame only. Not every clone is retained; where verified, under half of the shortfall comes from an unresolved V gene, and the cause of the rest is unknown. D and trimming were read from the DNA, whereas the V and J calls and clone size are those reported in that table. Across this sample there are some 96,000 clones, with 80% to 95% seen only once. The ten top clones hold roughly 15% of the sample.

Relative to germline, V is 5 bases shorter and J is 2 bases shorter, with 15 bases between their ends. The CDR3 covers 16 residues, taking in both the cysteine and the phenylalanine. Only the CDR3 DNA is retained, 48 bases long and in frame from the first base. CDR1 and CDR2 were assigned from the germline V gene (reference sequence) as SEHNR and FQNEAQ. Blood samples were collected up to 4 times in the first month after transplant and then at least monthly when available. The data belong to a study of graft-versus-host responses after intestinal transplantation (dated by TCRdb to 2020 to 2022). Regarding the study in general: Recipients received multivisceral, liver-intestinal, or isolated intestinal transplants. To identify alloreactive clones, pre-transplant mixed lymphocyte reaction products were sequenced and compared with unstimulated pre-transplant donor and recipient T cells. A peak of at least 4% donor T cells among recipient peripheral blood mononuclear cells was the definition used for donor T cell macrochimerism. Every recipient was given anti-thymocyte globulin induction, then maintenance tacrolimus and steroids for roughly 3 years. Samples from three later patients were sequenced in-house on an Illumina MiSeq with MiXCR processing rather than by the commercial service. The cohort enrolled about two dozen intestinal transplant recipients including one retransplant, and 3 patients lacking pretransplant specimens were excluded. Bulk TCR-beta CDR3 sequencing was used to track graft-versus-host and host-versus-graft alloreactive T cell clones in the graft, circulation and bone marrow after intestinal transplantation.

On the study overall, not on this receptor specifically: The conclusions were limited by the relatively low number and heterogeneity of the intestinal transplant patients. In patients with donor T cell macrochimerism, the allografts had high GvH to HvG T cell clonal ratios. Early after transplant, declines in HvG clones were associated with peak levels of circulating GvH clones. GvH clones turned up in recipient bone marrow, with some appearing earlier in ileal mucosa or blood, a pattern consistent with an intestinal mucosal origin.

The V and J genes are TRBV7-9 and TRBJ2-2; the D gene remains uncertain. Sequences were derived from PBMCs, sampled roughly 68 weeks after intestinal transplant. This sequence was found in a human patient who received an intestinal transplant, so some T cells may come from the graft donor. The DNA sequence is as follows: TGTGCCAGCAGCCCGAAGGGTCCCACTAACACCGGGGAGCTGTTTTTT. Its protein product is CASSPKGPTNTGELFF.